The 17 T cell receptor beta chains reported below all come from one sample, sequenced in a study of blood T cells in healthy people across ages. For the second PCR, which ran for 7 to 11 cycles, a sample-barcoded 5' primer and a J-beta primer mix were used. Via MiXCR, TCRdb re-called the 5' RACE reads, giving one row per CDR3 protein. The table records some 700,000 distinct CDR3 sequences, 40% to 45% of them present only once. The sample comprised blood. The receptors originated from a woman in her fifties or sixties in good health.

In its sample, this clonotype was seen a few times. The chain recombines TRBV4-2 with TRBJ1-2, with D possibly being TRBD1 (5 bases). CDR1 and CDR2 from the germline V gene are LGHNA and YNFKEQ. This CDR3 contains 13 residues. V lost 1 base and J lost 7, with 10 bases in between. The CDR3 region has the DNA TGTGCCAGCAGCCAAGGGAGCAGGGTTGGCTACACCTTC. The encoded protein is CASSQGSRVGYTF.

The chain has TRBV7-2 and TRBJ1-1; TRBD1 is a possible D gene (5 bases). Trimming left V 2 bases short and J 0 bases short, with 7 bases between. Per germline, CDR1 SGHTA and CDR2 FQGNSA. CDR3 length equals 14 residues. CDR3 amino acids: CASSLWGMNTEAFF. The CDR3 nucleotides read TGTGCCAGCAGCTTATGGGGGATGAACACTGAAGCTTTCTTT.

This clonotype was observed a few times. V gene TRBV3-1 combines with J gene TRBJ1-2; a weak D match, TRBD1 (5 bases). Trimming removed 1 base from V and 3 bases from J, with 12 bases in between. Germline assignment: CDR1 LGHDT and CDR2 YNNKEL (reference sequence). This CDR3 has 15 amino acids. The CDR3 DNA follows: TGTGCCAGCAGCCAAGGTAGAAGAGGGGACTATGGCTACACCTTC. Translating it yields CASSQGRRGDYGYTF.

This chain links TRBV4-3 with TRBJ1-2; the D is unclear. The CDR3 length is 15 residues. Germline lookup yields CDR1 LGHNA and CDR2 YSLEER. V shed 0 bases and J shed 4 bases, with 12 bases lying between them. CDR3 protein: CASSQDEGTSYGYTF. CDR3 nucleotides: TGCGCCAGCAGCCAAGATGAAGGAACCTCCTATGGCTACACCTTC.

CDR3 bases: TGTGCCAGCAGCTTAGGATCCGTCAATGAGCAGTTCTTC. Its translation is CASSLGSVNEQFF. The gene calls are TRBV11-3 and TRBJ2-1; no clear D gene. V lost 1 base to trimming and J lost 6 bases, with 7 bases between them. CDR1 SGHNT and CDR2 YENEEA come from the germline V gene. The CDR3 has 13 amino acids.

A few counts support this clonotype. The V and J genes are TRBV7-9 and TRBJ1-4; D unresolved. The V gene's germline CDR1 is SEHNR and CDR2 FQNEAQ (reference sequence). This CDR3 region has 14 residues. The V end lost 3 bases, the J end lost 2 bases, and 7 bases lay between the germline ends. CDR3 nucleotide sequence: TGTGCCAGCAGCTTCGGGCTGACTAATGAAAAACTGTTTTTT. Residues: CASSFGLTNEKLFF.

The chain couples TRBV5-1 to TRBJ1-1; D not resolved. The V gene's germline CDR1 is SGHRS and CDR2 YFSETQ. V gave up 6 bases and J gave up 11 bases, with 20 bases separating them. The CDR3 is 13 amino acids. CDR3 amino acids: CASTQPGLSSAFF. CDR3 coding DNA: TGCGCCAGCACCCAGCCGGGATTGTCGTCGGCTTTCTTT.

The V and J genes are TRBV9 and TRBJ1-2; TRBD1 matches 8 bases. The CDR3 spans 11 residues. CDR1 SGDLS and CDR2 YYNGEE come from the germline V gene. J was trimmed by 10 bases and V by 5 bases; bases with no gene match: 4. The DNA of the CDR3 is TGTGCCAGCAGTCTGGACAGGGTCTACACCTTC. It translates to CASSLDRVYTF.

V is TRBV29-1 and J is TRBJ2-7; 8 bases agree with TRBD1. In germline, CDR1 is SQVTM, CDR2 ANQGSEA. CDR3 size: 14 residues. V was pared by 7 bases and J by 5 bases, with 13 bases of the junction left unmatched. In DNA, the CDR3 is TGCAGCGCTGCCGCCGGGACAGGTTATAACGAGCAGTACTTC. This sequence encodes CSAAAGTGYNEQYF.

This sequence joins TRBV28 and TRBJ2-4; D is possibly TRBD1 or TRBD2 (6 bases each). The better agreement between TRBJ2-5 and the DNA end casts doubt on the J call. The length of the CDR3 is 14 residues. Germline V gene sequence: CDR1 MDHEN, CDR2 SYDVKM. The CDR3 bases are TGTGCGGCAGTTAGAGGGGGGTCCCAAGAGACCCAGTACTTC. Its protein is CAAVRGGSQETQYF.

This rearrangement joins TRBV2 to TRBJ2-7; 12 nucleotides match TRBD2. With V trimmed by 5 bases and J by 0 bases, 8 bases remained unmatched. CDR3 length equals 17 residues. Germline V gene lookup returns CDR1 SNHLY and CDR2 FYNNEI. This chain's CDR3 is CASSHPRTSGDSYEQYF. The DNA for the CDR3 is TGTGCCAGCAGTCACCCCCGGACTAGCGGGGACTCCTACGAGCAGTACTTC.

CDR3 amino acids: CASSPGTSGRAFYEQYF. In DNA form, the CDR3 reads TGTGCCAGCAGCCCCGGGACTAGCGGGAGGGCCTTCTACGAGCAGTACTTC. V and J are TRBV12-3 or TRBV12-4 and TRBJ2-4, with 16 bases lining up with TRBD2. The J call is doubtful: the DNA matches TRBJ2-7 better. The CDR3 contains 17 residues.

In its sample, this clonotype was seen once. Compared with germline, one end of the junction differs, possibly owing to a read error. The chain joins TRBV3-1 to TRBJ2-7; possible D gene TRBD2, 6 bases. The tail of the sequence fits TRBJ2-5 better, so the J call may be wrong. This CDR3 is built from 13 residues. CDR1 and CDR2 from the germline V gene are LGHDT and YNNKEL (reference sequence). The CDR3 DNA reads as TGTACCAGCAGCCAGGTTGGAGGGGAGACCCAGTACTTC. The encoded protein is CTSSQVGGETQYF.

This clonotype was seen repeatedly, ten times or more. CDR3 region: CASSQDPGTVFAGANVLTF. The CDR3 nucleotides read TGCGCCAGCAGCCAAGATCCGGGAACAGTATTTGCTGGGGCCAACGTCCTGACTTTC. This chain links TRBV4-3 with TRBJ2-6; D is perhaps TRBD2 (5 bases). CDR3 size: 19 residues. Germline V CDR1 and CDR2: LGHNA, YSLEER. V gave up 0 bases and J gave up 2 bases, with 17 bases separating them.

This clonotype was counted between two and nine times. The J gene is TRBJ1-2, the V gene TRBV21-1; the table's D call, TRBD1, was not checked against the DNA. TRBV21-1 is described as a pseudogene. CDR3 length: 16 residues. CDR3 bases: TGTGCCAGCACCCTCTCCCCGGGACGTCGGGACTATGGCTACACCTTC. It specifies CASTLSPGRRDYGYTF.

The chain links TRBV28 to TRBJ2-3; 7 bases are a match to TRBD1. CDR1 is MDHEN and CDR2 is SYDVKM in the germline V gene. V gave up 5 bases and J gave up 14 bases; unmatched junction bases: 10. The CDR3 totals 12 residues. The CDR3 sequence: CASSPLGTVLYF. In nucleotides, the CDR3 is TGTGCCAGCAGTCCGCTTGGGACAGTGCTGTATTTT.

With respect to this clonotype: A much larger clonotype is one base distant, so this may be a read error. V usage is TRBV28 and J usage is TRBJ2-7; 9 bases are shared with TRBD2. CDR3 size: 15 residues. Germline lookup yields CDR1 MDHEN and CDR2 SYDVKM. The J segment lost 5 bases and the V segment lost 8 bases, leaving 13 bases of the junction unmatched. This CDR3 reads CASGRASGTRDEQYF. CDR3 in DNA: TGTGCCAGCGGAAGGGCTAGCGGGACACGAGACGAGCAGTACTTC.